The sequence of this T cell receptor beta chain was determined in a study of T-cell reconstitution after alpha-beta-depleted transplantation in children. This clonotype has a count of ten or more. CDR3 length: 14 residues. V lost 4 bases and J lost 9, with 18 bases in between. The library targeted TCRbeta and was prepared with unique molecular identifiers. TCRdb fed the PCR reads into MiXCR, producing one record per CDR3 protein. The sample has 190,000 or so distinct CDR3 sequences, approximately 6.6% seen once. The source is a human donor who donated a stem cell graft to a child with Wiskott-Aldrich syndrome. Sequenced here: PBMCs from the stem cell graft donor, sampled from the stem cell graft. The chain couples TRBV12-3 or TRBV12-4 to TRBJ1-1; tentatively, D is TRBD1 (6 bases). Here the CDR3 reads CASSSPEGVPKAFF. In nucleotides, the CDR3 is TGTGCCAGCAGTTCCCCAGAGGGGGTGCCGAAAGCTTTCTTT.